The 23 T cell receptor beta chains presented below share a single source sample, sequenced in a study of cytomegalovirus exposure and HLA in healthy donors. PCR was performed using 60 Vbeta and 13 Jbeta primers. Profiled with immunoSEQ multiplex PCR; TCRdb holds only in-frame clones, not every one. The table includes around 150,000 clones, around 79% detected once. The sample consisted of PBMCs. The origin of the receptors is a woman aged 50 to 60 in good health and CMV-seropositive.

This sequence joins TRBV7-2 and TRBJ1-1; 9 nucleotides agree with TRBD1. The CDR3 sequence is 14 residues long. Germline trimming cut 6 bases from V and 3 bases from J; bases unmatched to any gene: 5. Germline V gives CDR1 SGHTA, CDR2 FQGNSA. The CDR3 reads CASRPGQGHTEAFF. The CDR3 coding sequence is TGTGCCAGCAGGCCGGGACAGGGCCACACTGAAGCTTTCTTT.

The chain couples TRBV18 to TRBJ1-5; D may be TRBD1 (6 bases). The CDR3 is 15 residues long. Trimming shortened V by 2 bases and J by 5 bases, and 13 bases separated the two germline ends. The germline V gene encodes CDR1 KGHSH and CDR2 LQKENI. The CDR3 DNA is TGTGCCAGCTCACCATCAGGGGCTGGAGATCAGCCCCAGCATTTT. It encodes CASSPSGAGDQPQHF.

This clone was recorded only once. V is TRBV5-1 and J is TRBJ2-7; TRBD2 matches at 7 bases. Germline values: CDR1 SGHRS, CDR2 YFSETQ. The CDR3 covers 13 residues. With V trimmed by 0 bases and J by 5 bases, 2 bases remained unmatched. In DNA form, the CDR3 reads TGCGCCAGCAGCTTGGCAGGACTAGACGAGCAGTACTTC. Translating gives CASSLAGLDEQYF. Looking up the rest from reference TRBV5-1 and TRBJ2-7 gives the full variable domain: KAGVTQTPRYLIKTRGQQVTLSCSPISGHRSVSWYQQTPGQGLQFLFEYFSETQRNKGNFPGRFSGRQFSNSRSEMNVSTLELGDSALYLCASSLAGLDEQYFGPGTRLTVT.

The chain combines TRBV6-5 with TRBJ1-5; D remains ambiguous. This CDR3 region has 13 residues. Trimming removed 2 bases from V and 7 bases from J, with 9 bases in between. Germline V CDR1 and CDR2: MNHEY, SVGAGI. The CDR3 sequence: CASSYGRGQPQHF. In nucleotides, the CDR3 is TGTGCCAGCAGTTACGGCAGAGGGCAGCCCCAGCATTTT.

This clone was picked up one time. The rearrangement joins TRBV29-1 to TRBJ1-2; no firm D call. The germline V gene has CDR1 SQVTM and CDR2 ANQGSEA. This CDR3 has 14 amino acids. Trimming shortened V by 3 bases and J by 2 bases, and 13 bases separated the two germline ends. CDR3 sequence: CSVEDVRANYGYTF. CDR3 sequence (DNA): TGCAGCGTTGAGGATGTGAGGGCGAACTATGGCTACACCTTC.

V is TRBV2 and J is TRBJ2-3, with D tentatively TRBD1 (5 bases). V lost 7 bases, J lost 4 bases, and 21 bases lay in between. CDR3 length equals 16 residues. CDR1 and CDR2 from the germline V gene are SNHLY and FYNNEI. CDR3 sequence: CASTPQGNTPPDTQYF. CDR3 bases: TGTGCCAGCACCCCCCAGGGAAACACCCCCCCAGATACGCAGTATTTT.

The V gene is TRBV9, the J gene TRBJ2-5; 10 bases agree with TRBD1. CDR3 length: 14 amino acids. Germline V gene data show CDR1 as SGDLS and CDR2 as YYNGEE. Losses at the gene ends were 3 bases for V and 2 bases for J; bases not matched to a gene: 1. CDR3 nucleotides: TGTGCCAGCAGCGAGGACAGGGGGCAAGAGACCCAGTACTTC. Encoded protein: CASSEDRGQETQYF.

With respect to this clone: Distinct nucleotide sequences in the sample also encode this CDR3. This sequence joins TRBV7-9 and TRBJ1-2; TRBD1 matches 7 bases. CDR1 and CDR2 from the germline V gene are SEHNR and FQNEAQ (reference sequence). This CDR3 contains 14 residues. J lost 6 bases, V lost 4 bases, and 8 bases had no gene match. In DNA form, the CDR3 reads TGTGCCAGCAGCTACGACGACAGGGTTGATGGCTACACCTTC. The encoded protein is CASSYDDRVDGYTF.

This clone was observed a handful of times. The chain recombines TRBV27 with TRBJ2-7; the D is unclear. Trimming took off 3 bases at V and 2 bases at J, with 8 bases between the two ends. The CDR3 totals 13 residues. The germline V gene has CDR1 MNHEY and CDR2 SMNVEV (reference sequence). CDR3 in amino acids: CASSLSVPYEQYF. The CDR3 DNA follows: TGTGCCAGCAGTTTGTCGGTGCCCTACGAGCAGTACTTC.

The chain links TRBV4-1 to TRBJ2-2; 8 bases align to TRBD1. The V gene end was trimmed by 4 bases and the J gene end by 6 bases; junction bases not matched to a gene: 10. Per the germline V gene, CDR1 is MGHRA and CDR2 is YSYEKL. The CDR3 covers 16 residues. This CDR3 is CASSRGQGNGPGELFF. The CDR3 DNA follows: TGCGCCAGCAGCCGAGGACAGGGTAATGGACCCGGGGAGCTGTTTTTT.

The rearrangement joins TRBV18 to TRBJ1-1; maybe TRBD1 (6 bases). This CDR3 comprises 15 residues. Germline lookup yields CDR1 KGHSH and CDR2 LQKENI. The ends were cut back, 1 base at V and 4 bases at J, with 13 bases in the middle. The CDR3 DNA reads as TGTGCCAGCTCACCACAGGCAGGGGTTATCACTGAAGCTTTCTTT. Translated: CASSPQAGVITEAFF.

The chain uses TRBV5-5 and TRBJ1-2, with 7 positions matching TRBD1. Germline CDR1 and CDR2: SGHKS and YYEKEE (reference sequence). V was clipped by 4 bases and J by 4 bases; unmatched bases: 10. The CDR3 has 15 amino acids. CDR3 protein: CASSMNPTGIYGYTF. The CDR3 DNA reads as TGTGCCAGCAGCATGAACCCGACAGGGATCTATGGCTACACCTTC.

The chain couples TRBV28 to TRBJ2-1, with D maybe TRBD2 (7 bases). The V and J ends lost 3 bases and 1 base respectively, with 13 bases between them. Per the germline V gene, CDR1 is MDHEN and CDR2 is SYDVKM. The CDR3 runs 16 residues. For the CDR3, the DNA is TGTGCCAGCAGTTTTGCGGGGGCGAAATCCTACAATGAGCAGTTCTTC. It specifies CASSFAGAKSYNEQFF.

This rearrangement joins TRBV2 to TRBJ2-5; 9 positions match TRBD2. V dropped 3 bases and J dropped 7; count of bases not matched to a gene: 9. CDR1 and CDR2 (germline): SNHLY, FYNNEI. This CDR3 comprises 15 residues. The CDR3 DNA is TGTGCCAGCAGTGAGGGTAGCGGGAGAGGGGGGACCCAGTACTTC. It specifies CASSEGSGRGGTQYF.

The CDR3 spells CASSFSGVGGYTF. The CDR3 DNA is TGTGCCAGCAGTTTTTCGGGGGTAGGAGGCTACACCTTC. The J gene is TRBJ1-2, the V gene TRBV27; tentative D call: TRBD1 (5 bases). The CDR3 is made up of 13 amino acids. With 3 bases removed from V and 8 bases from J, the gap between germline ends came to 13 bases. CDR1 is MNHEY and CDR2 is SMNVEV in the germline V gene (reference sequence).

V is TRBV18 and J is TRBJ1-4, with 8 positions matching TRBD1. The CDR3 consists of 15 residues. The germline V gene has CDR1 KGHSH and CDR2 LQKENI. V lost 3 bases and J lost 7; bases outside the gene matches: 7. Here the CDR3 DNA reads TGTGCCAGCTCACCGGGACAGGCAACCTCTGAAAAACTGTTTTTT. It codes for CASSPGQATSEKLFF.

The rearrangement joins TRBV19 to TRBJ1-5, with 12 positions matching TRBD1. The V gene's germline CDR1 is LNHDA and CDR2 SQIVND (reference sequence). The V and J ends lost 7 bases and 5 bases, in that order; junction bases with no gene match: 12. The CDR3 is 17 amino acids. CDR3 residues: CASTTAGTGGGYQPQHF. The CDR3, as DNA: TGTGCCAGTACCACCGCCGGGACAGGGGGCGGGTATCAGCCCCAGCATTTT. The full variable domain, rest sourced from reference TRBV19 and TRBJ1-5, is DGGITQSPKYLFRKEGQNVTLSCEQNLNHDAMYWYRQDPGQGLRLIYYSQIVNDFQKGDIAEGYSVSREKKESFPLTVTSAQKNPTAFYLCASTTAGTGGGYQPQHFGDGTRLSIL.

The rearrangement joins TRBV7-9 to TRBJ2-6; TRBD1 matches 8 bases. CDR3 length: 18 residues. V lost 4 bases to trimming and J lost 0 bases; unmatched junction nucleotides: 8. Germline CDR1 SEHNR, CDR2 FQNEAQ (reference sequence). The CDR3 coding sequence is TGTGCCAGCAGCTCATCCTCAGGGGGCAGCTCTGGGGCCAACGTCCTGACTTTC. Its translation: CASSSSSGGSSGANVLTF.

The chain recombines TRBV6-5 with TRBJ1-2; D might be TRBD1 (5 bases). Trimming shortened V by 10 bases and J by 7 bases, and 13 bases separated the two germline ends. The CDR3 runs to 11 residues. Germline assignment: CDR1 MNHEY and CDR2 SVGAGI. The CDR3 coding sequence is TGTGCCACTAAAGGAGGGACTGGCTACACCTTC. Its protein is CATKGGTGYTF.

The rearrangement joins TRBV11-1 to TRBJ2-1, with a weak D call TRBD1 (6 bases). Germline CDR1 reads SGHAT; CDR2 reads FQDESV (reference sequence). Between the trimmed V and J ends, which lost 5 bases and 7 bases, there was a span of 9 bases. The CDR3 sequence is 12 residues long. In DNA form, the CDR3 reads TGTGCCAGCAGCCTGGACAGTAATGAGCAGTTCTTC. It encodes CASSLDSNEQFF.

V and J are TRBV7-8 and TRBJ1-5; D gene unclear. Trimming removed 5 bases from V and 9 bases from J, with 20 bases in between. The CDR3 has 15 amino acids. Germline values: CDR1 SGHVS, CDR2 FQNEAQ. CDR3 in DNA: TGTGCCAGCAGCCCACTCGCCGGTCCCCTACGGCCCCAGCATTTT. Translating it yields CASSPLAGPLRPQHF.

The rearrangement links TRBV7-6 to TRBJ2-5, with D maybe TRBD1 (6 bases). The V and J ends lost 2 bases and 5 bases respectively, with 6 bases between them. CDR3 length equals 12 residues. Per germline, CDR1 SGHVS and CDR2 FNYEAQ. The CDR3 loop is CASSLQGETQYF. In nucleotides, the CDR3 is TGTGCCAGCAGCTTACAGGGGGAGACCCAGTACTTC.

The rearrangement links TRBV12-5 to TRBJ2-5, with 11 bases that match TRBD1. Germline CDR1 reads LGHNT; CDR2 reads FRNRAP. The ends lost 3 bases at V and 7 bases at J; junction bases unmatched: 4. The CDR3 runs to 14 residues. CDR3 bases: TGTGCTAGTGGTTTTGCTGGGACAGGGGGGACCCAGTACTTC. Amino acid sequence: CASGFAGTGGTQYF.